This record looks at one T cell receptor (beta chain) sequence and its context. The entry originates in a study of OX40 agonist ivuxolimab in advanced cancers. The method was immunoSEQ multiplex PCR; TCRdb's version includes in-frame clones alone and lacks a portion of them. The data hold around 35,000 clones, with approximately 90% observed a single time. The receptor comes from an adult with an advanced solid tumor such as melanoma, head and neck, liver or kidney cancer. The sequenced sample was CD4+ or CD8+ T cells sorted from blood, obtained in a trial of the OX40 agonist ivuxolimab.

CDR3 DNA sequence: TGTGCCTGGAGTGGCACAGGGTTTACAGATACGCAGTATTTT. Translation: CAWSGTGFTDTQYF. V usage is TRBV30 and J usage is TRBJ2-3; TRBD1 might be the D (6 bases). The germline V gene encodes CDR1 GTSNPN and CDR2 SVGIG (reference sequence). This CDR3 contains 14 residues. The V end lost 1 base, the J end lost 3 bases, and 11 bases lay between the germline ends.